This TCR beta chain was captured in a study of control samples from healthy donors and cancer patients. Data came from immunoSEQ multiplex PCR; TCRdb stores just in-frame clones and leaves some out. The sample has about 68,000 clones, 75% to 85% seen once. CDR1 and CDR2 from the germline V gene are SEHNR and FQNEAQ (reference sequence). This CDR3 region has 12 residues. The V end was cut by 5 bases, the J end by 11 bases, with 15 bases between. V gene TRBV7-9 combines with J gene TRBJ1-1; D perhaps matches TRBD1 (6 bases). This TCR was recovered from a man aged 55 to 70 in good health. Sequencing was carried out using blood. CDR3 amino acids: CASSLEEGGAFF. The CDR3 DNA reads TGTGCCAGCAGCCTGGAGGAGGGGGGGGCTTTCTTT.